This entry is about one T cell receptor beta chain. V trimming: 1 base; J trimming: 2 bases; junction bases outside the gene matches: 5. Germline V gives CDR1 SNHLY, CDR2 FYNNEI. CDR3 length equals 16 residues. Produced via immunoSEQ multiplex PCR; TCRdb's table is partial and in-frame only. This table holds approximately 400,000 clones, 88% found once. The record originates from a study of blood T cell repertoires in COVID-19. What was sequenced was PBMCs or T cells enriched from blood (not recorded which). The V gene is TRBV2, the J gene TRBJ2-7; the match to TRBD1 covers 10 bases. This TCR derives from a woman aged 18-29 years who had recovered from COVID-19. The CDR3 loop reads CASSEGGQGTTYEQYF. The CDR3 DNA reads as TGTGCCAGCAGTGAAGGGGGACAGGGGACGACCTACGAGCAGTACTTC.